This TCR beta chain came from a study of CD8 T cells in Susac syndrome. The authors reverse transcribed roughly 0.5 to 1 ug RNA with random hexamers. Across 54 Vbeta and 13 Jbeta, TCR beta CDR3 was amplified with immunoSEQ multiplex PCR. TCRdb passed the immunoSEQ multiplex PCR reads through MiXCR, listing each CDR3 protein once. The sample lists 100,000 to 150,000 distinct CDR3 sequences, about 95% seen once, with 0.21% in the top ten. This receptor was identified in a human donor with Susac syndrome. The specimen was CD8+ T cells from PBMCs.

The CDR3 sequence is CASSQIGGDTQYF. The CDR3 DNA sequence: TGTGCCAGCAGCCAGATTGGAGGCGATACGCAGTATTTT. The chain uses TRBV3-1 and TRBJ2-3; TRBD2 is a possible D gene (5 bases). Germline CDR1 and CDR2: LGHDT and YNNKEL (reference sequence). CDR3 length equals 13 residues. V lost 3 bases to trimming and J lost 6 bases, with 10 bases between them.